The source of this TCR beta chain is a study of blood T cells in healthy people across ages. This clonotype was observed at least ten times. Drawing of peripheral blood yielded 7.5 to 10 milliliters from each donor. A minimum of 6 micrograms of total RNA was extracted per sample. CDR3 length: 13 amino acids. V was trimmed by 1 base and J by 10 bases, leaving 11 bases between them. The germline gives CDR1 SGHTA, CDR2 FQGTGA. For the second PCR, which ran for about 7 to 11 cycles, a sample-barcoded 5' primer and a J-beta primer mix were used. TCRdb analysed the 5' RACE reads with MiXCR anew, one entry per CDR3 protein. The data show about 620,000 distinct CDR3 sequences, with around 52% seen just once and roughly 14% held by the top ten.

The J gene is TRBJ2-1, the V gene TRBV7-3, with a possible D match to TRBD1 (5 bases). The clonotype was recovered from a woman of 80 years or more in good health. Sequencing was carried out using blood. The CDR3 here is CASSLIGAPEQFF. CDR3 nucleotides: TGTGCCAGCAGCTTAATAGGGGCCCCAGAGCAGTTCTTC.